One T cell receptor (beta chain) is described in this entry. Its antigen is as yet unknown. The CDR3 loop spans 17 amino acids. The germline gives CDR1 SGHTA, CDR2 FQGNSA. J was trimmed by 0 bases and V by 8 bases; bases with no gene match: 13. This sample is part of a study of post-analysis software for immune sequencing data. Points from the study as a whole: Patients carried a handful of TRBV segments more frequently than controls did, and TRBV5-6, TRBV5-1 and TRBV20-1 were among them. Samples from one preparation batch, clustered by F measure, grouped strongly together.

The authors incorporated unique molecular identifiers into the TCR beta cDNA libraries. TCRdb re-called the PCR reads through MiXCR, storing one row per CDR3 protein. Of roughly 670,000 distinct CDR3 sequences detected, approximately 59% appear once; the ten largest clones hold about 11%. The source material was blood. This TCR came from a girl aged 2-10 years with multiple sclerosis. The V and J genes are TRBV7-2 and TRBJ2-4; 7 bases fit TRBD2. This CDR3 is CASSSGAGRGAKNIQYF. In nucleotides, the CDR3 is TGTGCCAGCTCGTCCGGCGCAGGGAGGGGAGCCAAAAACATTCAGTACTTC.